Below, one T cell receptor (beta chain) is given with its context. Its antigen is currently unknown. The data were taken from a study of cytomegalovirus exposure and HLA in healthy donors. General study results and limits: HLA alleles showed associations with fewer than 20,000 TCR beta sequences in a later analysis, at a 0.05 false discovery rate. Roughly uniform depth of sequencing across donors was assumed in presence/absence analyses. Most TCR sequences showed up rarely, but some public TCRs showed up in many donors.

Vbeta (60) and Jbeta (13) primers were used in the PCR. The repertoire was sequenced with immunoSEQ multiplex PCR; TCRdb's copy has only in-frame clones and lacks some. The sample gives over 80,000 clones, 55% to 75% of which show up once; approximately 15% is in the top ten. The V gene's germline CDR1 is LNHDA and CDR2 SQIVND (reference sequence). The junction had 12 bases not matched to a gene; V was cut back by 4 bases and J by 7 bases. This CDR3 has 16 amino acids. The chain recombines TRBV19 with TRBJ2-1; the match to TRBD1 covers 8 bases. The source is a woman aged 18-35 years in good health and CMV-seropositive. The sequencing sample was made of PBMCs. This chain's CDR3 is CASSTYLTTGENEQFF. DNA of the CDR3: TGTGCCAGTAGTACATACCTAACGACAGGGGAGAATGAGCAGTTCTTC.